This T cell receptor (beta chain) was sequenced during a study of cytomegalovirus exposure and HLA in healthy donors. Notes on this clone: What it binds is not known.

Study findings and constraints: Across donors, sequencing depth was assumed by presence/absence analyses to be roughly uniform. Reported results showed that the classifier diagnosed cytomegalovirus status with high specificity and sensitivity.

The PCR had 60 Vbeta and 13 Jbeta primers. Original processing methods: About 11 million shared chains were among the about 80 million unique TCR beta chains that a later analysis counted. Only in-frame clones appear in the TCRdb table, and some are missing; sequencing was by immunoSEQ multiplex PCR. The V and J calls and clone size come from that table; D and trimming were worked out from the DNA. The repertoire holds some 120,000 clones, with roughly 78% as singletons. Germline V gives CDR1 MNHEY, CDR2 SMNVEV (reference sequence). There are 13 residues in the CDR3. V dropped 6 bases and J dropped 5 bases, with 13 bases sitting between them. Likely unrecorded immune exposures existed in these nominally healthy donors.

The sample comprised PBMCs. The clonotype comes from a man aged 25 to 45 in good health and CMV-seronegative. The chain is built from TRBV27 and TRBJ2-5; no definite D call. The CDR3 DNA is TGTGCCAGCAGCCGAATCCGCGGCGAGACCCAGTACTTC. This gives the protein CASSRIRGETQYF.